The source of this T cell receptor (beta chain) is a study of a mutant IDH1 vaccine in newly diagnosed glioma. The CDR3 contains 15 residues. CDR1 and CDR2 (germline): SGHRS, YFSETQ. The V gene lost 1 base and the J gene lost 3 bases, with 11 bases spanning the gap. Sample time point: week 47, end of study. A single vaccine dose contained 300 ug of mutant IDH1 20-mer peptide, and topical imiquimod was used with it. Donors' newly diagnosed IDH1-mutant WHO grade 3 or 4 astrocytomas lacked nuclear ATRX. Profiled with immunoSEQ multiplex PCR; TCRdb holds only in-frame clones, not every one. The top ten clones hold nearly 9% of a sample with approximately 33,000 clones, roughly 70% of them seen once. As to this clone: Its cognate antigen is unknown.

The material was PBMCs, obtained from a glioma patient whose treatment included an IDH1 peptide vaccine. The chain carries TRBV5-1 and TRBJ1-5, with D possibly matching TRBD1 (6 bases). This clonotype was obtained from a man aged 35 to 55 with glioma. In DNA form, the CDR3 reads TGCGCCAGCAGCTTGAGCGGGGACATCAATCAGCCCCAGCATTTT. It specifies CASSLSGDINQPQHF. Together with reference TRBV5-1 and TRBJ1-5, the CDR3 gives the full variable domain: KAGVTQTPRYLIKTRGQQVTLSCSPISGHRSVSWYQQTPGQGLQFLFEYFSETQRNKGNFPGRFSGRQFSNSRSEMNVSTLELGDSALYLCASSLSGDINQPQHFGDGTRLSIL.